This T cell receptor beta chain came from a study of cytomegalovirus exposure and HLA in healthy donors. Overall study findings and caveats: A later analysis found most CMV-associated TCR beta chains apparently HLA-restricted. The investigators catalogued 150 to 200 TCR beta chains as cytomegalovirus-associated.

The CDR3 is made up of 15 amino acids. Donors were nominally healthy when sampled, though unrecorded immune exposures were likely. With 60 Vbeta and 13 Jbeta primers, the PCR was carried out. In the source study's methods: Later, 80 million or so unique TCR beta chains were counted in an analysis, and about 10 million of them were shared. Produced via immunoSEQ multiplex PCR; TCRdb's table is partial and in-frame only. V and J calls and clone size follow that table, whereas D and trimming were derived from the DNA. The sample lists about 160,000 clones, 70% to 85% occurring once. Remarks on this clone: Its specificity is not known.

The sequence derives from a man younger than 40 in good health and CMV-seropositive. The rearrangement links TRBV7-5 to TRBJ2-5; no check of the table's D call, TRBD1, against the DNA was made. TRBV7-5 is noted as a pseudogene. The sample was PBMCs. CDR3 bases: TGTGCCAGAAGCTTTCAGATAAACAGGGACCGTACCCAGTACTTC. It translates to CARSFQINRDRTQYF.